This is a list of T cell receptor beta chains from one sample in a study of identical twins. TCRdb fed the 5' RACE reads into MiXCR, producing one record per CDR3 protein. Of approximately 630,000 distinct CDR3 sequences in the sample, 7.1% were seen once. The sample was also linked to a second study, of yellow fever vaccine responses in identical twins.

Sequenced sample: PBMCs. These receptors all come from a woman aged 18-30 years in good health. The CDR3 runs from the conserved cysteine through the conserved F or W. Fields, in order: clone size, V gene, D gene, J gene, CDR3 protein, CDR3 DNA. A D gene is named only where the DNA matches it firmly. Clone size, where shown, is once, few, many, or a class for clones that have expanded.

>few|TRBV12-3/TRBV12-4|-|TRBJ1-6
CASSLQLGPLHF
TGTGCCAGCAGCCTCCAGTTGGGACCCCTCCACTTT
>-|TRBV7-9|TRBD1|TRBJ2-1
CASSIGPRDRDYNEQFF
TGTGCCAGCAGCATAGGACCCCGGGACAGGGACTACAATGAGCAGTTCTTC
>many|TRBV6-5|-|TRBJ1-5
CASSYAPWGNQPQHF
TGTGCCAGCAGTTACGCCCCGTGGGGCAATCAGCCCCAGCATTTT
>many|TRBV12-3/TRBV12-4|-|TRBJ1-1
CASSFRQRNTEAFF
TGTGCCAGCAGTTTCCGACAAAGGAACACTGAAGCTTTCTTT
>-|TRBV6-5|-|TRBJ2-7
CASSLHRRAYELYF
TGTGCCAGCAGTTTGCACAGGCGCGCCTACGAGCTTTACTTC
>few|TRBV2|-|TRBJ2-7
CASSAGVGWYYF
TGTGCCAGCAGTGCGGGGGTAGGTTGGTACTACTTC
>-|TRBV14|-|TRBJ2-7
CASSLYRDSYEQYF
TGTGCCAGCAGCCTTTACAGGGATTCCTACGAGCAGTACTTC
>few|TRBV4-2|-|TRBJ2-5
CASSQAPGRGETQYF
TGTGCCAGCAGCCAAGCTCCGGGGAGGGGGGAGACCCAGTACTTC
>-|TRBV28|TRBD1|TRBJ2-1
CASSFTGASYNEQFF
TGTGCCAGCAGTTTTACAGGGGCCTCCTACAATGAGCAGTTCTTC
>-|TRBV5-1|TRBD2|TRBJ2-2
CASSPMTDARLAGVRTGELFF
TGCGCCAGCAGCCCGATGACCGACGCCCGACTAGCGGGAGTTAGGACCGGGGAGCTGTTTTTT
>-|TRBV29-1|-|TRBJ2-2
CSVERGGTGKTGELFF
TGCAGCGTTGAACGGGGGGGGACAGGGAAAACCGGGGAGCTGTTTTTT
>-|TRBV7-8|TRBD2|TRBJ2-1
CASSRTGLAGGWDEQFF
TGTGCCAGCAGCAGAACGGGTCTAGCGGGGGGGTGGGATGAGCAGTTCTTC
>-|TRBV7-7|TRBD1|TRBJ2-2
CASSLMGQVFGGELFF
TGTGCCAGCAGCTTAATGGGACAGGTGTTCGGCGGGGAGCTGTTTTTT
>many|TRBV5-1|TRBD1|TRBJ1-2
CASSLVQGATMGNTF
TGCGCCAGCAGCTTGGTCCAGGGGGCAACTATGGGTAACACCTTC
>-|TRBV20-1|TRBD2|TRBJ2-7
CSARGVLSSYEQYF
TGCAGTGCACGGGGGGTCCTGTCGTCCTACGAGCAGTACTTC
>few|TRBV6-5|-|TRBJ1-1
CASSYGWTAFF
TGTGCCAGCAGTTATGGGTGGACAGCTTTCTTT
>-|TRBV2|TRBD2|TRBJ2-3
CASRIGEGTDTQYF
TGTGCCAGCCGAATAGGGGAGGGAACAGATACGCAGTATTTT
>-|TRBV2|-|TRBJ1-6
CASSANGWNSPLHF
TGTGCCAGCAGTGCAAACGGGTGGAATTCACCCCTCCACTTT
>few|TRBV7-8|-|TRBJ1-6
CASSDSGSANSPLHF
TGTGCCAGCAGCGACTCAGGAAGCGCAAATTCACCCCTCCACTTT
>-|TRBV6-2/TRBV6-3|TRBD2|TRBJ2-7
CASSNGTSGRNFREQYF
TGTGCCAGCAGTAATGGGACTAGCGGGAGGAACTTTCGCGAGCAGTACTTC
>few|TRBV4-1|-|TRBJ1-1
CASSQDQWNTEAFF
TGCGCCAGCAGCCAAGATCAATGGAACACTGAAGCTTTCTTT
>few|TRBV12-3/TRBV12-4|TRBD2|TRBJ2-5
CASSPTSTRGTQYF
TGTGCCAGCAGTCCGACTAGCACAAGGGGGACCCAGTACTTC
>-|TRBV5-6|-|TRBJ2-1
CASARRGSSYNEQFF
TGTGCCAGCGCCCGAAGGGGGAGCTCCTACAATGAGCAGTTCTTC
>many|TRBV20-1|TRBD1|TRBJ2-6
CSAPKWDSWDSGANVLTF
TGCAGTGCCCCGAAATGGGACAGTTGGGACTCTGGGGCCAACGTCCTGACTTTC
>many|TRBV7-3|-|TRBJ2-3
CASSLTRLDTQYF
TGTGCCAGCAGCTTAACCCGACTAGATACGCAGTATTTT
>-|TRBV25-1|TRBD2|TRBJ2-7
CASSGLAGTGSSYEQYF
TGTGCCAGCAGTGGACTAGCGGGAACGGGGAGCTCCTACGAGCAGTACTTC
>few|TRBV2|TRBD1|TRBJ2-1
CARTGGSYNEQFF
TGTGCCAGAACAGGGGGCTCCTACAATGAGCAGTTCTTC
>few|TRBV29-1|TRBD2|TRBJ2-5
CSGGTSGRETQYF
TGCAGCGGGGGGACTAGCGGGAGGGAGACCCAGTACTTC
>-|TRBV12-3/TRBV12-4|-|TRBJ2-5
CASRPRGIQETQYF
TGTGCCAGCAGGCCCCGGGGGATCCAAGAGACCCAGTACTTC
>few|TRBV24-1|TRBD1|TRBJ2-1
CATSDFRGRGNEQFF
TGTGCCACCAGTGATTTTAGGGGGCGCGGGAATGAGCAGTTCTTC
>many|TRBV5-1|-|TRBJ2-7
CASSLDFYEQYF
TGCGCCAGCAGCTTGGATTTCTACGAGCAGTACTTC
>many|TRBV12-3/TRBV12-4|-|TRBJ1-5
CASRQYSNQPQHF
TGTGCCAGCAGGCAGTATAGCAATCAGCCCCAGCATTTT
>many|TRBV3-1|-|TRBJ2-7
CASSQDMLAMGDEQYF
TGTGCCAGCAGCCAAGATATGCTGGCAATGGGGGACGAGCAGTACTTC
>many|TRBV7-2|TRBD2|TRBJ2-5
CASSSAERGGPLRETQYF
TGTGCCAGCAGCTCAGCCGAGCGGGGGGGACCTCTACGGGAGACCCAGTACTTC
>-|TRBV20-1|TRBD1|TRBJ2-1
CSACDRGSHNEQFF
TGCAGTGCCTGCGACAGGGGCTCACACAATGAGCAGTTCTTC
>-|TRBV3-1|-|TRBJ1-6
CASSQAGSSYNSPLHF
TGTGCCAGCAGCCAAGCAGGGAGCTCCTATAATTCACCCCTCCACTTT
>many|TRBV20-1|-|TRBJ1-1
CSGLYGMNTEAFF
TGCAGTGGCCTGTACGGGATGAACACTGAAGCTTTCTTT
>many|TRBV5-1|-|TRBJ1-5
CASSPRGGSDQPQHF
TGCGCCAGCAGCCCCCGCGGGGGGTCGGATCAGCCCCAGCATTTT
>-|TRBV12-3/TRBV12-4|TRBD2|TRBJ2-1
CASSLASGRGEQFF
TGTGCCAGCAGTTTAGCTAGCGGGAGGGGAGAGCAGTTCTTC
>few|TRBV5-1|-|TRBJ2-2
CASSLIGRSDTGELFF
TGCGCCAGCAGCTTGATCGGTAGATCTGACACCGGGGAGCTGTTTTTT
>-|TRBV25-1|TRBD1|TRBJ2-1
CASGFSGTGVNNEQFF
TGTGCCAGCGGTTTCTCCGGGACAGGGGTAAACAATGAGCAGTTCTTC
>many|TRBV5-1|-|TRBJ1-1
CASSSTMNTEAFF
TGCGCCAGCAGCTCAACAATGAACACTGAAGCTTTCTTT
>few|TRBV7-7|-|TRBJ2-5
CATGSGGETQYF
TGTGCCACCGGGTCCGGTGGGGAGACCCAGTACTTC
>few|TRBV7-9|TRBD1|TRBJ1-2
CASRQGVEDYGYTF
TGTGCCAGTCGACAGGGCGTTGAGGACTATGGCTACACCTTC
>-|TRBV4-1|-|TRBJ1-1
CASSQELRLNTEAFF
TGCGCCAGCAGCCAAGAATTACGGTTGAACACTGAAGCTTTCTTT
>many|TRBV28|-|TRBJ1-5
CASLNPTREGNQPQHF
TGTGCCAGTCTAAACCCTACGAGGGAGGGCAATCAGCCCCAGCATTTT
>-|TRBV7-9|-|TRBJ2-2
CASSSLGSTGELFF
TGTGCCAGCAGCTCCTTGGGCAGCACCGGGGAGCTGTTTTTT
>-|TRBV11-2|-|TRBJ1-4
CASSLNRAGLGNEKLFF
TGTGCCAGCAGCTTAAATCGTGCGGGGCTCGGTAATGAAAAACTGTTTTTT
>-|TRBV20-1|TRBD2|TRBJ2-5
CSAPWAGEETQYF
TGCAGTGCTCCATGGGCGGGGGAAGAGACCCAGTACTTC
>many|TRBV7-6|TRBD2|TRBJ2-1
CASSSLLAGRAPLGQFF
TGTGCCAGCAGTTCCCTTTTAGCGGGGAGAGCCCCACTGGGGCAGTTCTTC
>-|TRBV5-1|TRBD2|TRBJ2-1
CASSYGLAGVNEQFF
TGCGCCAGCAGCTACGGACTAGCGGGCGTCAATGAGCAGTTCTTC
>many|TRBV6-1|-|TRBJ1-6
CASNRAYNSPLHF
TGTGCCAGCAACAGGGCTTATAATTCACCCCTCCACTTT
>-|TRBV10-3|TRBD1|TRBJ1-2
CAISEPGQGASGYTF
TGTGCCATCAGTGAGCCCGGACAGGGGGCGAGTGGCTACACCTTC
>many|TRBV5-6|-|TRBJ1-1
CASSFGRRQVNTEAFF
TGTGCCAGCAGCTTTGGGCGGCGGCAGGTGAACACTGAAGCTTTCTTT
>few|TRBV6-6|-|TRBJ2-3
CATGVGDTDTQYF
TGTGCCACCGGGGTTGGAGACACAGATACGCAGTATTTT
>-|TRBV29-1|-|TRBJ2-7
CNAPGASYEQYF
TGCAACGCGCCAGGTGCGTCCTACGAGCAGTACTTC
>few|TRBV20-1|-|TRBJ2-1
CSARDGSVADNEQFF
TGCAGTGCTAGAGACGGGAGCGTAGCGGACAATGAGCAGTTCTTC
>-|TRBV7-8|-|TRBJ1-6
CASSSKQQMGVIGSPLHF
TGTGCCAGCAGCTCCAAACAACAGATGGGAGTTATAGGTTCACCCCTCCACTTT
>-|TRBV27|TRBD2|TRBJ2-3
CASSSYTSGRTDTQYF
TGTGCCAGCAGTTCCTATACTAGCGGGCGCACAGATACGCAGTATTTT